The 9 T cell receptor beta chains given below trace back to one sample, sequenced in a study of blood T cell repertoires in COVID-19 (dated by TCRdb to about 2020). Libraries came from the immunoSEQ multiplex PCR assay. TCRdb carries this immuneACCESS record with in-frame sequences only. Its versions omit some clonotypes, under half of them owing to an unresolved V gene in the studies checked, with the rest unexplained. In all, the sample holds some 89,000 clones, and over 75% of those were seen once. The ten largest clonotypes hold 7% of the sample. The material sequenced was peripheral blood. The receptor set was obtained from a man between 65 and 85 years old with acute or convalescent COVID-19.

The CDR3 is CASSGQENTDTQYF. The DNA for the CDR3 is TGTGCCAGCAGTGGACAGGAGAACACAGATACGCAGTATTTT. The rearrangement joins TRBV27 to TRBJ2-3; 7 positions agree with TRBD1. CDR3 length: 14 residues. CDR1 is MNHEY, CDR2 SMNVEV, per germline (reference sequence). Trimming removed 5 bases from V and 2 bases from J; junction bases left unmatched: 4.

This chain links TRBV6-1 with TRBJ2-7, with D possibly matching TRBD2 (5 bases). The CDR3 extends over 16 amino acids. Germline CDR1 and CDR2: MNHNS and SASEGT. Between the trimmed V and J ends, which lost 2 bases and 4 bases, there was a span of 18 bases. The CDR3 spells CASSESGNLNLYEQYV. The CDR3 DNA sequence: TGTGCCAGCAGTGAATCGGGGAACCTGAACCTTTACGAGCAGTACGTC.

This chain joins TRBV9 and TRBJ2-3, with D maybe TRBD2 (6 bases). In germline, CDR1 is SGDLS, CDR2 YYNGEE. The CDR3 covers 15 residues. Trimming took 4 bases from V and 4 from J, leaving 16 bases between them. The CDR3 DNA reads TGTGCCAGCAGCACTTGGGGCGGGGACGCAGATACGCAGTATTTT. Amino acid sequence: CASSTWGGDADTQYF.

The chain recombines TRBV5-6 with TRBJ2-5; TRBD1 matches at 7 bases. The CDR3 is 13 amino acids. Germline V gene sequence: CDR1 SGHDT, CDR2 YYEEEE. Trimming took 1 base from V and 4 from J; bases not matched to a gene: 1. This CDR3 reads CASSLYRGETQYF. The CDR3 coding sequence is TGTGCCAGCAGCTTGTACAGGGGAGAGACCCAGTACTTC. The variable domain in full, completed from reference TRBV5-6 and TRBJ2-5, reads DAGVTQSPTHLIKTRGQQVTLRCSPKSGHDTVSWYQQALGQGPQFIFQYYEEEERQRGNFPDRFSGHQFPNYSSELNVNALLLGDSALYLCASSLYRGETQYFGPGTRLLVL.

The rearrangement joins TRBV5-1 to TRBJ1-3; D gene uncertain. The CDR3 is 15 amino acids. Germline V gives CDR1 SGHRS, CDR2 YFSETQ. V lost 0 bases and J 2 bases, leaving 9 bases between the germline ends. CDR3 sequence: CASSLAAGTGNTIYF. The DNA of the CDR3 is TGCGCCAGCAGCTTGGCGGCAGGCACTGGAAACACCATATATTTT.

J is TRBJ1-5 and V is TRBV27; D is uncertain. From germline, CDR1 is MNHEY and CDR2 SMNVEV (reference sequence). Trimming took 2 bases from V and 0 from J, leaving 8 bases between them. CDR3 length equals 15 residues. The CDR3 spells CASSLNSNSNQPQHF. For the CDR3, the DNA is TGTGCCAGCAGTTTAAACTCAAATAGCAATCAGCCCCAGCATTTT.

This clone has a single count. The chain employs TRBV6-5 and TRBJ2-7; a weak D match, TRBD2 (6 bases). V lost 6 bases and J lost 4, with 19 bases in between. CDR3 size: 15 residues. The germline CDR1 and CDR2 sequences are MNHEY and SVGAGI. The CDR3 region is CASRRRREGTYEQYV. CDR3 DNA sequence: TGTGCCAGCAGGAGGAGGAGAGAGGGGACTTACGAGCAGTACGTC.

V is TRBV7-9 and J is TRBJ1-5; 9 nucleotides agree with TRBD1. The CDR3 has 15 residues. Trimming at V came to 5 bases and at J to 6 bases, leaving 8 bases not matched to a gene. The germline gives CDR1 SEHNR, CDR2 FQNEAQ (reference sequence). In DNA form, the CDR3 reads TGTGCCAGCAGCGCTTCGGCGGGACAGGGTCAGCCCCAGCATTTT. Translated: CASSASAGQGQPQHF.

This rearrangement joins TRBV6-5 to TRBJ2-5, with 10 bases matching TRBD2. Germline loops: CDR1 MNHEY, CDR2 SVGAGI. J was trimmed by 1 base and V by 6 bases; bases with no gene match: 2. The CDR3 sequence is 14 residues long. CDR3 sequence reads: CASSIAGGQETQYF. CDR3 coding DNA: TGTGCCAGCAGCATAGCGGGGGGCCAAGAGACCCAGTACTTC.